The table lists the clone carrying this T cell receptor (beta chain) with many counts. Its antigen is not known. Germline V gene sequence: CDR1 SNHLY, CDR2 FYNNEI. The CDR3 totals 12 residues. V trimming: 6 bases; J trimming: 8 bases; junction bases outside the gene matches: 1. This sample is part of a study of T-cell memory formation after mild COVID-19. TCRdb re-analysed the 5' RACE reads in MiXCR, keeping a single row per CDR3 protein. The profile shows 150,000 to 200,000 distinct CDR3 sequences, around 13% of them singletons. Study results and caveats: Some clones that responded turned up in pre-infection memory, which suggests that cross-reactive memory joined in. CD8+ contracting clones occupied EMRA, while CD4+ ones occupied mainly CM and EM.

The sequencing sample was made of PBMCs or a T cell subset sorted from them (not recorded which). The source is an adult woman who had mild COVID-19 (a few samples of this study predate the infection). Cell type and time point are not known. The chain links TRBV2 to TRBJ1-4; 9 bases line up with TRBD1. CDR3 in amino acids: CASRDRGEKLFF. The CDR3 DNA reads TGTGCCAGCAGGGACAGGGGAGAAAAACTGTTTTTT.